The source of this TCR beta chain is a study of blood T cell repertoires in COVID-19. Study-level information: T cells, B-cell-depleted T cells, or PBMCs provided the cDNA or gDNA that served as material.

This clone turned up a few times. The CDR3 is made up of 14 amino acids. V dropped 2 bases and J dropped 6 bases, with 8 bases sitting between them. Germline loops: CDR1 SGHTA, CDR2 FQGTGA. In the original processing: Scientists estimated how many nucleated cells there were by amplifying reference gene primers. Sequencing was performed with immunoSEQ multiplex PCR; in TCRdb, only in-frame clones are kept and a portion is missing. That table is the source of V, J and clone size, and D and trimming were worked out from the DNA. The sample holds 60,000 to 85,000 clones, more than 75% seen once. Sequencing was carried out using peripheral blood. The source is an older woman with acute or convalescent COVID-19. This rearrangement joins TRBV7-3 to TRBJ1-6; D is ambiguous. The CDR3 region has the DNA TGTGCCAGCAGCTTACAACCCAGTAATTCACCCCTCCACTTT. Translated: CASSLQPSNSPLHF.